Following are 31 T cell receptor beta chains from one sample sequenced in a study of blood T cell repertoires in COVID-19. TCRdb keeps only in-frame clones here, not all; method: immunoSEQ multiplex PCR. This sample has 250,000 or so clones, with 85% to 90% found just once. What was sequenced was peripheral blood. The receptor set was obtained from a woman in her sixties or seventies with COVID-19, enrolled during active disease.

This chain uses TRBV7-9 with TRBJ2-7; possibly TRBD2 for D (5 bases). With 5 bases removed from V and 7 bases from J, the gap between germline ends came to 21 bases. Germline CDR1 reads SEHNR; CDR2 reads FQNEAQ (reference sequence). This CDR3 contains 15 residues. CDR3 sequence: CASSPPEVRFDEQYF. The CDR3 DNA follows: TGTGCCAGCAGCCCCCCGGAGGTTCGCTTTGATGAGCAGTACTTC.

This rearrangement joins TRBV5-6 to TRBJ1-5; D possibly corresponds to TRBD1 (5 bases). V dropped 2 bases and J dropped 3 bases, with 12 bases sitting between them. There are 15 residues in the CDR3. Per the germline V gene, CDR1 is SGHDT and CDR2 is YYEEEE. CDR3 protein: CASSFGGATNQPQHF. Here the CDR3 DNA reads TGTGCCAGCAGCTTTGGCGGGGCCACCAATCAGCCCCAGCATTTT.

This clone appeared a few times. The CDR3 sequence is CASSISGNTIYF. The CDR3, as DNA: TGTGCCAGCAGCATTAGTGGAAACACCATATATTTT. The chain carries TRBV5-5 and TRBJ1-3; D ambiguous. The ends were cut back, 4 bases at V and 3 bases at J, with 5 bases in the middle. The germline V gene encodes CDR1 SGHKS and CDR2 YYEKEE (reference sequence). The CDR3 sequence is 12 residues long.

The chain links TRBV19 to TRBJ1-2; 9 bases agree with TRBD1. After removal of 5 bases from V and 5 bases from J, the junction contained 9 bases not matched to a gene. This CDR3 is 15 amino acids long. Per the germline V gene, CDR1 is LNHDA and CDR2 is SQIVND (reference sequence). The CDR3 sequence: CASSPDRGERYGYTF. The CDR3 region has the DNA TGTGCCAGTAGTCCGGACAGGGGAGAGCGGTATGGCTACACCTTC.

CDR3 bases: TGCGCCAGCAGCTTGGCCGGGATGGGCAATCAGCCCCAGCATTTT. Residues: CASSLAGMGNQPQHF. The chain carries TRBV5-1 and TRBJ1-5; no firm D call. This CDR3 has 15 amino acids. The germline gives CDR1 SGHRS, CDR2 YFSETQ. The V end lost 0 bases, the J end lost 2 bases, and 9 bases lay between the germline ends. Based on the CDR3 plus reference TRBV5-1 and TRBJ1-5, the full variable domain is KAGVTQTPRYLIKTRGQQVTLSCSPISGHRSVSWYQQTPGQGLQFLFEYFSETQRNKGNFPGRFSGRQFSNSRSEMNVSTLELGDSALYLCASSLAGMGNQPQHFGDGTRLSIL.

The rearrangement uses TRBV5-3 and TRBJ1-1; D is undetermined. TRBV5-3 is an ORF; its function is uncertain. V shed 9 bases and J shed 6 bases, with 15 bases lying between them. This CDR3 comprises 12 residues. CDR3 sequence: CAKPREVPEAFF. Written as DNA, the CDR3 is TGTGCCAAGCCAAGGGAGGTTCCTGAAGCTTTCTTT.

The genes are TRBV5-4 and TRBJ1-1; D gene unclear. CDR3 size: 13 residues. The germline gives CDR1 SGHNT, CDR2 YYREEE (reference sequence). Trimming removed 1 base from V and 7 bases from J, with 11 bases in between. CDR3 protein: CASSLIAGSEAFF. The CDR3 DNA sequence: TGTGCCAGCAGCTTGATAGCGGGGAGTGAAGCTTTCTTT.

The gene calls are TRBV7-9 and TRBJ2-7, with D possibly matching TRBD1 (7 bases). Trimming shortened V by 5 bases and J by 3 bases, and 14 bases separated the two germline ends. The germline V gene encodes CDR1 SEHNR and CDR2 FQNEAQ (reference sequence). The length of the CDR3 is 14 residues. The DNA for the CDR3 is TGTGCCAGCAGCCCTACGCGGGACAGCTACGAGCAGTACTTC. Translated, it gives CASSPTRDSYEQYF. Looking up the rest from reference TRBV7-9 and TRBJ2-7 gives the full variable domain: DTGVSQNPRHKITKRGQNVTFRCDPISEHNRLYWYRQTLGQGPEFLTYFQNEAQLEKSRLLSDRFSAERPKGSFSTLEIQRTEQGDSAMYLCASSPTRDSYEQYFGPGTRLTVT.

V is TRBV7-2 and J is TRBJ2-1; D gene uncertain. Trimming shortened V by 0 bases and J by 0 bases, and 9 bases separated the two germline ends. The CDR3 consists of 16 residues. CDR1 is SGHTA, CDR2 FQGNSA, per germline. CDR3 in amino acids: CASSLAGASSYNEQFF. Here the CDR3 DNA reads TGTGCCAGCAGCTTAGCGGGCGCAAGCTCCTACAATGAGCAGTTCTTC.

The chain has TRBV5-5 and TRBJ1-4; D is unresolved. Germline CDR1 is SGHKS and CDR2 is YYEKEE (reference sequence). The CDR3 sequence is 16 residues long. V was cut by 3 bases and J by 0 bases, with 12 bases left in between. The CDR3 region has the DNA TGTGCCAGCAGCTACCCCGCAGGCCCAACTAATGAAAAACTGTTTTTT. Its protein product is CASSYPAGPTNEKLFF.

This clone appeared a single time. This chain connects TRBV30 to TRBJ1-1; D is perhaps TRBD1 (6 bases). Trimming stripped 3 bases from V and 4 bases from J, with 12 bases between. CDR1 GTSNPN and CDR2 SVGIG come from the germline V gene (reference sequence). The CDR3 extends over 13 amino acids. The CDR3 sequence is CAWRAGGVTEAFF. CDR3 DNA: TGTGCCTGGAGAGCGGGGGGCGTCACTGAAGCTTTCTTT.

V and J are TRBV4-1 and TRBJ2-6; 15 bases agree with TRBD2. The V and J ends lost 6 bases and 3 bases, in that order; junction bases with no gene match: 6. The germline CDR1 and CDR2 sequences are MGHRA and YSYEKL. CDR3 length: 18 amino acids. CDR3 nucleotide sequence: TGCGCCAGCAGTCCCGGACTAGCGGGGGGGAATGGGGCCAACGTCCTGACTTTC. This gives the protein CASSPGLAGGNGANVLTF.

V is TRBV7-2 and J is TRBJ1-2; TRBD1 might be the D (6 bases). This CDR3 spans 18 amino acids. Trimming shortened V by 1 base and J by 1 base, and 19 bases separated the two germline ends. Germline V lookup: CDR1 SGHTA, CDR2 FQGNSA. The CDR3 region has the DNA TGTGCCAGCAGCTTAGTAGGGGGGGAAAAGGATTTTAACTATGGCTACACCTTC. Translation: CASSLVGGEKDFNYGYTF.

In its sample, this clone was seen a few times. The chain joins TRBV2 to TRBJ1-3; D gene uncertain. Germline V gene lookup returns CDR1 SNHLY and CDR2 FYNNEI. The V gene lost 4 bases and the J gene lost 1 base, with 5 bases spanning the gap. The CDR3 loop spans 13 amino acids. Here the CDR3 DNA reads TGTGCCAGCAGTGTTATTTCTGGAAACACCATATATTTT. It is translated as CASSVISGNTIYF.

This rearrangement joins TRBV4-1 to TRBJ2-7; TRBD1 matches 8 bases. The length of the CDR3 is 15 residues. Germline values: CDR1 MGHRA, CDR2 YSYEKL. J gave up 1 base and V 6 bases, and 8 bases lay outside the gene matches. Here the CDR3 reads CASSHAGGTSYEQYF. The CDR3 DNA reads TGCGCCAGCAGTCACGCAGGGGGCACTTCCTACGAGCAGTACTTC.

V gene TRBV6-6 combines with J gene TRBJ2-1; 7 bases align to TRBD1. V shed 3 bases, J shed 6 bases, and the junction held 5 bases outside the gene matches. The CDR3 is 14 residues long. Germline CDR1 is MNHNY and CDR2 is SVGAGI (reference sequence). The CDR3 loop is CASSYEGQLNEQFF. The CDR3 coding sequence is TGTGCCAGCAGTTATGAGGGACAGCTCAATGAGCAGTTCTTC.

The chain links TRBV7-9 to TRBJ2-3; the match to TRBD2 covers 8 bases. The CDR3 has 15 amino acids. The V gene's germline CDR1 is SEHNR and CDR2 FQNEAQ (reference sequence). The V segment lost 4 bases and the J segment 0 bases; nucleotides outside the gene matches: 3. In nucleotides, the CDR3 is TGTGCCAGCAGCTCTAGCGGGCTGAGCACAGATACGCAGTATTTT. This sequence encodes CASSSSGLSTDTQYF.

The chain links TRBV6-5 to TRBJ1-3, with D hard to call. CDR1 and CDR2 from the germline V gene are MNHEY and SVGAGI. The CDR3 contains 16 residues. The germline V and J ends were trimmed by 0 bases and 0 bases, with 9 bases remaining between them. The CDR3 bases are TGTGCCAGCAGTTACTCAGGAGAAGACTCTGGAAACACCATATATTTT. Amino acid sequence: CASSYSGEDSGNTIYF.

The chain carries TRBV7-3 and TRBJ2-1; 9 nucleotides align to TRBD1. CDR3 length equals 12 residues. CDR1 is SGHTA and CDR2 is FQGTGA in the germline V gene. V dropped 5 bases and J dropped 9; count of bases not matched to a gene: 2. The CDR3 nucleotides are TGTGCCAGCAGCCCGGACAGGGGTGAGCAGTTCTTC. Translation gives CASSPDRGEQFF. The whole variable domain, filled in from reference TRBV7-3 and TRBJ2-1, reads GAGVSQTPSNKVTEKGKYVELRCDPISGHTALYWYRQSLGQGPEFLIYFQGTGAADDSGLPNDRFFAVRPEGSVSTLKIQRTERGDSAVYLCASSPDRGEQFFGPGTRLTVL.

V is TRBV5-1 and J is TRBJ1-3, with TRBD1 matching 11 bases. J was trimmed by 9 bases and V by 4 bases; bases with no gene match: 3. Germline lookup yields CDR1 SGHRS and CDR2 YFSETQ. The CDR3 has 13 amino acids. The CDR3 sequence: CASSTGTGGTIYF. CDR3 sequence (DNA): TGCGCCAGCAGCACCGGGACAGGGGGCACCATATATTTT.

This clone has only one observation. V and J are TRBV6-2 or TRBV6-3 and TRBJ2-1, with TRBD2 matching over 12 bases. Germline V CDR1 and CDR2: MNHEY, SVGEGT. V lost 6 bases to trimming and J lost 4 bases; unmatched junction nucleotides: 10. The CDR3 contains 17 residues. The CDR3 DNA reads as TGTGCCAGCAGCTCTACTAGCGGGGGGCTACGTTACAATGAGCAGTTCTTC. Protein sequence: CASSSTSGGLRYNEQFF.

The genes are TRBV5-1 and TRBJ2-7, with D hard to call. The germline V gene has CDR1 SGHRS and CDR2 YFSETQ. The CDR3 contains 14 residues. V lost 0 bases to trimming and J lost 3 bases, with 10 bases between them. This CDR3 reads CASSLEPTVYEQYF. The CDR3 DNA reads TGCGCCAGCAGCTTGGAACCGACTGTCTACGAGCAGTACTTC. Together with reference TRBV5-1 and TRBJ2-7, the CDR3 gives the full variable domain: KAGVTQTPRYLIKTRGQQVTLSCSPISGHRSVSWYQQTPGQGLQFLFEYFSETQRNKGNFPGRFSGRQFSNSRSEMNVSTLELGDSALYLCASSLEPTVYEQYFGPGTRLTVT.

This chain connects TRBV6-2 or TRBV6-3 to TRBJ1-3; no reliable D call. In germline, CDR1 is MNHEY, CDR2 SVGEGT. The CDR3 has 14 amino acids. Trimming took 5 bases from V and 0 from J, leaving 8 bases between them. The CDR3 DNA sequence: TGTGCCAGCAGTCGGCAGCGCTCTGGAAACACCATATATTTT. It translates to CASSRQRSGNTIYF.

The chain carries TRBV25-1 and TRBJ1-2; 8 bases line up with TRBD1. Germline V lookup: CDR1 MGHDK, CDR2 SYGVNS. This CDR3 has 14 amino acids. The ends lost 2 bases at V and 8 bases at J; junction bases unmatched: 7. Here the CDR3 reads CASSEQGASGGYTF. CDR3 DNA sequence: TGTGCCAGCAGTGAACAGGGGGCGTCGGGAGGCTACACCTTC.

The chain uses TRBV19 and TRBJ1-5; 9 bases align to TRBD1. V was clipped by 4 bases and J by 3 bases; unmatched bases: 4. The CDR3 is 15 residues long. Germline V gene lookup returns CDR1 LNHDA and CDR2 SQIVND (reference sequence). CDR3 amino acids: CASSKGTGSNQPQHF. The CDR3 nucleotides are TGTGCCAGTAGTAAAGGGACAGGGTCCAATCAGCCCCAGCATTTT.

The V and J genes are TRBV4-3 and TRBJ1-1, with TRBD1 matching over 11 bases. The germline V gene encodes CDR1 LGHNA and CDR2 YSLEER. The V gene end was trimmed by 4 bases and the J gene end by 5 bases; junction bases not matched to a gene: 6. This CDR3 has 15 residues. DNA for the CDR3: TGCGCCAGCAGCCCGCTGGGGGACAGGGGGACTGAAGCTTTCTTT. It yields the protein CASSPLGDRGTEAFF.

The V and J genes are TRBV6-2 or TRBV6-3 and TRBJ2-1; 7 bases match TRBD1. CDR1 is MNHEY, CDR2 SVGEGT, per germline. The V gene end was trimmed by 2 bases and the J gene end by 5 bases; junction bases not matched to a gene: 12. CDR3 size: 17 residues. The CDR3, as DNA: TGTGCCAGCAGTTACGAAGGGGCAGGGGGAATCGACAATGAGCAGTTCTTC. Protein sequence: CASSYEGAGGIDNEQFF.

V is TRBV19 and J is TRBJ1-3; 7 nucleotides align to TRBD1. V trimming: 6 bases; J trimming: 0 bases; junction bases outside the gene matches: 8. The CDR3 runs 16 residues. Germline V gene sequence: CDR1 LNHDA, CDR2 SQIVND (reference sequence). The CDR3 DNA sequence: TGTGCCAGTAGCTTCGCCGGACAGGACTCTGGAAACACCATATATTTT. This gives the protein CASSFAGQDSGNTIYF.

The chain is built from TRBV3-1 (or the pseudogene TRBV3-2) and TRBJ1-2; TRBD1 might be the D (5 bases). Germline V gene sequence: CDR1 LGHDT, CDR2 YNNKEL (reference sequence). V dropped 0 bases and J dropped 4 bases, with 6 bases sitting between them. The CDR3 has 13 amino acids. CDR3 loop: CASSQDTGYGYTF. The CDR3 DNA sequence: TGTGCCAGCAGCCAAGATACAGGCTATGGCTACACCTTC.

The gene calls are TRBV18 and TRBJ1-1; a weak D match, TRBD1 (5 bases). Germline V gives CDR1 KGHSH, CDR2 LQKENI. V shed 0 bases and J shed 3 bases, with 11 bases lying between them. The CDR3 contains 15 residues. CDR3 DNA: TGTGCCAGCTCACCACCGGGGAGGGACGACACTGAAGCTTTCTTT. It specifies CASSPPGRDDTEAFF.

This chain uses TRBV7-2 with TRBJ1-2; D unclear. From germline, CDR1 is SGHTA and CDR2 FQGNSA. There are 14 residues in the CDR3. Trimming took off 1 base at V and 2 bases at J, with 8 bases between the two ends. This CDR3 reads CASSLGRRNYGYTF. As DNA, the CDR3 is TGTGCCAGCAGCTTAGGGCGGCGGAACTATGGCTACACCTTC.